This T cell receptor beta chain emerged from a study of cytomegalovirus exposure and HLA in healthy donors. Study-level findings and limits: The number of N-insertions in an Asian-associated ancestry cluster was reportedly below the approximately 600-donor mean in a later analysis. Previous analysis showed most TCR beta V segments were productive about 87% or about 30% of the time.

In the case of this clone: Its antigen is not known.

The primer mix had 60 Vbeta and 13 Jbeta primers. Some clones are missing from TCRdb's copy, which holds only in-frame ones; the method was immunoSEQ multiplex PCR. Of some 130,000 clones in the sample, roughly three quarters were seen once. Sequencing used PBMCs. This sequence was found in a man between 40 and 49 years old in good health and CMV-seronegative.

CDR3 region: CASRRDSARRETQYF. The CDR3, as DNA: TGTGCCAGCAGGCGGGACAGCGCCCGACGGGAGACCCAGTACTTC. The rearrangement joins TRBV6-6 to TRBJ2-5; tentative D call: TRBD1 (7 bases). Germline V gene sequence: CDR1 MNHNY, CDR2 SVGAGI (reference sequence). This CDR3 has 15 amino acids. Trimming shortened V by 6 bases and J by 5 bases, and 19 bases separated the two germline ends.